This TCR beta chain came from a study of human T cells and chemical hapten exposure (dated by TCRdb to the early 2020s). As for the study more broadly: For sensitization, 2% DPC in acetone was applied to an approximately 2 cm by approximately 2 cm area of upper inner arm skin. Throughout the study period of 20 to 25 weeks, patients also received therapeutic DPC doses to the scalp every week. Patch testing on the upper back used Finn chambers containing 0.01% DPC, with scoring done after 6 days according to International Contact Dermatitis Research Group standards. The mostly female patient cohort included alopecia areata with under or over 50% scalp involvement, alopecia totalis and alopecia universalis. Libraries were combined into a pool for sequencing, and differences in TCR yield between samples came mainly from small differences in library volumes within the pool. The study tracked peripheral blood TCR repertoire changes in vivo during primary and secondary sensitization to the hapten diphenylcyclopropenone (DPC) in alopecia patients. Patient blood was sampled pre-sensitization (week 0) and at 2, 6 and about 24 weeks after DPC sensitization. Some 29 alopecia patients provided blood for TCR sequencing at one to four time points (pre-sensitization, 2, 6 and 24 weeks).

The germline V gene (reference sequence) supplies CDR1 SGHNT and CDR2 YYREEE. The V end loses 0 bases and the J end loses 1 base, and a stretch of 7 bases separates them. The CDR3, from cysteine to phenylalanine, totals 14 residues. Only the CDR3 part of the read is kept: 42 bases, read in frame from the first base. The meaning of the sample's time point label: patch test 2, 6 weeks after DPC sensitization. Per the publication, the treatment or condition label means: therapeutic diphenylcyclopropenone sensitization with weekly scalp DPC. Blood at each patch-test visit was drawn before the patch test was applied. Patients were eligible if aged 18 to 70, diagnosed with alopecia and judged suitable for DPC therapy, and pregnant patients were excluded. Unfractionated whole blood was collected in Tempus Blood RNA tubes, and total RNA was extracted from that blood. Library prep was done by RACE. For sequencing, a NextSeq 500 was employed. During library preparation, unique molecular identifiers were attached to individual cDNA molecules so that TCRs could be counted in a quantitative, reproducible way. For every blood RNA sample, sequencing covered both the TCR alpha and TCR beta chains. From the authors' description of their analysis: Samples had a median of around 92,000 TCRs, with a range from roughly 20,000 to 690,600. The Decombinator software suite was used to annotate V, J and CDR3 in the TCR reads. For the PS versus PT1 abundance plots, all samples were subsampled to the same number of TCRs (28,000). Expanded TCRs were defined as absent before sensitization and observed at least eight times at the 2-week time point. TCRdb trimmed the raw reads at Q25, called clones with MiXCR and kept productive beta chains. Here each entry gathers all rows of one CDR3 protein and keeps the most common genes and DNA. TCRdb's processing, not the study's, gives the V and J calls here. The sample table lists approximately 120,000 distinct CDR3 sequences, about a tenth of them with a count of one. Jointly, the top ten make up 3% to 3.5% of the sample.

This clonotype was detected ten times or more. No cognate antigen has been identified for it. The input lacks base qualities; no much larger clone sits a single base away. What the study reported, not specific to this receptor: DPC sensitization did not change how many TCRs were above 1 in 1000 frequency, and no evidence was found of alterations in global repertoire structure. Expanded TCRs formed significantly more large CDR3 similarity clusters than pre-sensitization or healthy control sets, consistent with antigen-driven responses. The number of PT1 expanded TCRs positively correlated with patch test score, significant at thresholds 8, 16 and 32 but not 4. After repeated subsampling, changes were observed in the strength of the expansion versus patch-test correlation and in the threshold at which the correlation became significant. Because all patients had alopecia, a presumed autoimmune disease, the immune response of the patients might differ from that of healthy individuals.

This material consisted of whole blood, taken in connection with sensitization to the hapten diphenylcyclopropenone (DPC). This receptor was identified in a woman in her forties with alopecia areata. Some clones in this sample may be carry-over from other donors' samples. The sequence joins TRBV5-4 to TRBJ2-5, with no confidently assigned D gene. The CDR3 has the sequence CASSLDLSQETQYF. The DNA sequence is TGTGCCAGCAGCTTGGATTTGTCCCAAGAGACCCAGTACTTC.